One and the same sample provided the 28 T cell receptor beta chains below, sequenced in a study of PD-1 blockade in classical Hodgkin lymphoma (dated by TCRdb to 2020 to 2022). The time point label for this specimen denotes: cycle 4 day 1 (C4D1), after about 6 weeks of nivolumab. Relapse after autologous stem cell transplantation had occurred in all trial patients, and cohorts A, B and C were distinguished by prior brentuximab vedotin exposure. Libraries were built with the immunoSEQ multiplex PCR assay. Held by TCRdb, this immuneACCESS table contains in-frame sequences only and omits some clones. Under half of the omission traces to an unresolved V gene where checked; the cause of the rest is unknown. Across this sample there are 20,000 or so clones, with 60% to 80% seen only once. 6% to 8% of the sample lies in the top ten. Sequenced material: peripheral blood mononuclear cells (PBMCs), taken before the fourth cycle of nivolumab. The source is a human donor with classical Hodgkin lymphoma.

The chain recombines TRBV27 with TRBJ2-5, with D uncertain. This CDR3 contains 13 residues. The ends were cut back, 5 bases at V and 2 bases at J, with 9 bases in the middle. Germline V gives CDR1 MNHEY, CDR2 SMNVEV (reference sequence). This CDR3 reads CASSQVNQETQYF. CDR3 nucleotides: TGTGCCAGCAGTCAAGTAAATCAAGAGACCCAGTACTTC.

The chain carries TRBV14 and TRBJ1-1, with D uncertain. Germline-derived CDR1 and CDR2 are SGHDN and FVKESK. This CDR3 has 15 residues. Trimming removed 2 bases at V and 1 base at J, with 11 bases between. The CDR3 loop reads CASSQLAWANTEAFF. CDR3 bases: TGTGCCAGCAGCCAATTGGCCTGGGCGAACACTGAAGCTTTCTTT. The whole variable domain, remainder taken from reference TRBV14 and TRBJ1-1, is EAGVTQFPSHSVIEKGQTVTLRCDPISGHDNLYWYRRVMGKEIKFLLHFVKESKQDESGMPNNRFLAERTGGTYSTLKVQPAELEDSGVYFCASSQLAWANTEAFFGQGTRLTVV.

This chain connects TRBV5-1 to TRBJ1-1; tentatively, D is TRBD1 (5 bases). This CDR3 region has 17 residues. V lost 0 bases and J 0 bases, leaving 15 bases between the germline ends. CDR1 is SGHRS and CDR2 is YFSETQ in the germline V gene. CDR3 amino acids: CASSLENPGLMNTEAFF. CDR3 nucleotide sequence: TGCGCCAGCAGCTTGGAAAATCCGGGACTCATGAACACTGAAGCTTTCTTT.

The J gene is TRBJ2-1, the V gene TRBV7-2, with TRBD1 as a possible D gene (6 bases). In germline, CDR1 is SGHTA, CDR2 FQGNSA. The CDR3 runs to 17 residues. V shed 6 bases and J shed 0 bases, with 18 bases lying between them. CDR3 coding DNA: TGTGCCAGCAGTTCAGTTTCAACAGGGTTCTCCTACAATGAGCAGTTCTTC. Translated, it gives CASSSVSTGFSYNEQFF.

The V and J genes are TRBV7-9 and TRBJ2-1, with D tentatively TRBD1 (6 bases). CDR3 length: 13 amino acids. Germline lookup yields CDR1 SEHNR and CDR2 FQNEAQ (reference sequence). Deletions cut 3 bases from V and 15 bases from J, with 18 bases between. CDR3 nucleotide sequence: TGTGCCAGCAGCTTCTGGGACATTTCCGATCGGTTCTTC. It specifies CASSFWDISDRFF.

The gene calls are TRBV29-1 and TRBJ2-1; 8 positions match TRBD1. The CDR3 loop spans 13 amino acids. V shed 4 bases and J 5 bases; nucleotides not matched to a gene: 4. The germline CDR1 and CDR2 sequences are SQVTM and ANQGSEA. CDR3 amino acids: CSVAGQVNNEQFF. Here the CDR3 DNA reads TGCAGCGTTGCGGGACAGGTTAACAATGAGCAGTTCTTC.

The chain combines TRBV7-3 with TRBJ2-5, with D perhaps matching TRBD2 (6 bases). This CDR3 is built from 16 residues. V was shortened by 4 bases and J by 1 base, with 16 bases between the two germline ends. Germline V gene data show CDR1 as SGHTA and CDR2 as FQGTGA. CDR3 coding DNA: TGTGCCAGCAGCTCGGTCGGGGGAAGAACCCAAGAGACCCAGTACTTC. Its protein product is CASSSVGGRTQETQYF.

Concerning this clone itself: The identical CDR3 is also encoded by other nucleotide sequences in the sample. V and J are TRBV27 and TRBJ2-5; no clear D gene. This CDR3 comprises 11 residues. The germline V gene has CDR1 MNHEY and CDR2 SMNVEV (reference sequence). Trimming left V 8 bases short and J 3 bases short, with 7 bases between. CDR3 loop: CASGLKETQYF. CDR3 bases: TGTGCCAGCGGCCTTAAAGAGACCCAGTACTTC.

This clone was seen once. The chain uses TRBV11-2 and TRBJ2-7; the D is unclear. V was pared by 5 bases and J by 4 bases, with 15 bases between. Per the germline V gene, CDR1 is SGHAT and CDR2 is FQNNGV. The CDR3 covers 14 residues. The CDR3 loop is CASSRPGAGYEQYF. The CDR3 DNA follows: TGTGCCAGCAGCCGCCCCGGAGCCGGGTACGAGCAGTACTTC.

The chain recombines TRBV6-5 with TRBJ1-5; TRBD1 aligns across 11 bases. V shed 6 bases and J 6 bases; nucleotides not matched to a gene: 4. Per the germline V gene, CDR1 is MNHEY and CDR2 is SVGAGI. The CDR3 has 14 residues. The CDR3 loop is CASSPGTGGQPQHF. The CDR3 DNA reads as TGTGCCAGCAGCCCCGGGACAGGGGGTCAGCCCCAGCATTTT.

This clone has just a few counts. The genes are TRBV5-1 and TRBJ2-2; perhaps D is TRBD1 or TRBD2 (5 bases each). This CDR3 is 13 amino acids long. The V end lost 7 bases, the J end lost 6 bases, and 13 bases lay between the germline ends. Germline CDR1 is SGHRS and CDR2 is YFSETQ. Here the CDR3 reads CASRRDGSGELFF. CDR3 sequence (DNA): TGCGCCAGCCGCAGGGACGGTTCCGGGGAGCTGTTTTTT. Full variable domain (missing parts from reference TRBV5-1 and TRBJ2-2): KAGVTQTPRYLIKTRGQQVTLSCSPISGHRSVSWYQQTPGQGLQFLFEYFSETQRNKGNFPGRFSGRQFSNSRSEMNVSTLELGDSALYLCASRRDGSGELFFGEGSRLTVL.

V usage is TRBV4-3 and J usage is TRBJ2-7; tentative D call: TRBD1 (5 bases). Germline assignment: CDR1 LGHNA and CDR2 YSLEER. The V end was cut by 0 bases, the J end by 4 bases, with 10 bases between. The CDR3 totals 14 residues. CDR3 sequence: CASSQDRVRYEQYF. Here the CDR3 DNA reads TGCGCCAGCAGCCAAGACAGGGTGAGGTACGAGCAGTACTTC.

This clone has a single count. The genes are TRBV28 and TRBJ2-5; the match to TRBD2 covers 11 bases. Trimming removed 6 bases from V and 5 bases from J; junction bases left unmatched: 8. Germline V gene data show CDR1 as MDHEN and CDR2 as SYDVKM. This CDR3 is built from 15 residues. DNA of the CDR3: TGTGCCAGCAGGAGTAGCGGGAGGGCATGGGAGACCCAGTACTTC. Protein product: CASRSSGRAWETQYF.

The chain has TRBV27 and TRBJ2-5; D not certain. The V end lost 0 bases, the J end lost 5 bases, and 7 bases lay between the germline ends. The CDR3 is 13 amino acids. Germline V lookup: CDR1 MNHEY, CDR2 SMNVEV (reference sequence). The CDR3 nucleotides read TGTGCCAGCAGTTTATCAATTATTGAGACCCAGTACTTC. Its protein is CASSLSIIETQYF.

This chain joins TRBV7-9 and TRBJ1-2; TRBD1 matches at 8 bases. V was clipped by 5 bases and J by 8 bases; unmatched bases: 10. Germline V gene data show CDR1 as SEHNR and CDR2 as FQNEAQ (reference sequence). The CDR3 is 14 residues long. CDR3 in amino acids: CASSPTGQAWGYTF. The CDR3 coding sequence is TGTGCCAGCAGCCCCACGGGACAGGCCTGGGGCTACACCTTC.

This clone was counted once. The chain carries TRBV5-4 and TRBJ2-3; D might be TRBD2 (5 bases). V lost 4 bases, J lost 2 bases, and 17 bases lay in between. Per germline, CDR1 SGHNT and CDR2 YYREEE (reference sequence). This CDR3 region has 16 residues. The CDR3 DNA follows: TGTGCCAGCAGCCCGGCCCCGAGCGGACTCACAGATACGCAGTATTTT. Translated, it gives CASSPAPSGLTDTQYF.

A remark on this clone: Other DNA sequences in the sample encode the same CDR3. The chain carries TRBV30 and TRBJ2-3; D is possibly TRBD1 (6 bases). Germline lookup yields CDR1 GTSNPN and CDR2 SVGIG (reference sequence). The V end was cut by 4 bases, the J end by 0 bases, with 14 bases between. The CDR3 is 15 residues long. The CDR3 bases are TGTGCCTGGACCCTCTCAGGGGCCAGCACAGATACGCAGTATTTT. Its translation is CAWTLSGASTDTQYF.

This chain uses TRBV10-3 with TRBJ2-1, with 8 bases aligning to TRBD1. This CDR3 region has 15 residues. CDR1 ENHRY and CDR2 SYGVKD come from the germline V gene. The trim removed 0 bases at V and 7 bases at J, leaving 5 bases unmatched. The CDR3: CAISESRQGPNEQFF. The CDR3 DNA sequence: TGTGCCATCAGTGAGTCAAGACAGGGGCCTAATGAGCAGTTCTTC.

The chain is built from TRBV10-2 and TRBJ2-3; D is possibly TRBD2 (6 bases). Trimming shortened V by 4 bases and J by 0 bases, and 11 bases separated the two germline ends. The V gene's germline CDR1 is WSHSY and CDR2 SAAADI. The CDR3 totals 15 residues. CDR3 residues: CASSAGGTSTDTQYF. The CDR3 nucleotides are TGCGCCAGCAGTGCCGGCGGGACTAGCACAGATACGCAGTATTTT.

This rearrangement joins TRBV2 to TRBJ1-5, with D perhaps matching TRBD1 (5 bases). Trimming cost V 1 base and J 2 bases, with 6 bases left between them. The CDR3 has 14 residues. CDR1 SNHLY and CDR2 FYNNEI come from the germline V gene. The CDR3 DNA reads as TGTGCCAGCAGTGAAGTGGGACGCAATCAGCCCCAGCATTTT. Its translation is CASSEVGRNQPQHF. The variable domain in full, with the rest retrieved from reference TRBV2 and TRBJ1-5, is EPEVTQTPSHQVTQMGQEVILRCVPISNHLYFYWYRQILGQKVEFLVSFYNNEISEKSEIFDDQFSVERPDGSNFTLKIRSTKLEDSAMYFCASSEVGRNQPQHFGDGTRLSIL.

The V call is TRBV12-5, the J call TRBJ2-2, with TRBD2 as a possible D gene (5 bases). CDR1 is LGHNT and CDR2 is FRNRAP in the germline V gene. The CDR3 has 16 residues. Trimming took 8 bases from V and 1 from J, leaving 17 bases between them. The CDR3 loop is CASTLFIGGNTGELFF. The CDR3 region has the DNA TGTGCTAGTACTCTCTTTATCGGAGGGAACACCGGGGAGCTGTTTTTT.

The chain joins TRBV2 to TRBJ2-7, with TRBD2 matching 7 bases. With 5 bases clipped from V and 2 bases from J, the junction kept 6 bases outside the gene matches. Per germline, CDR1 SNHLY and CDR2 FYNNEI. This CDR3 has 14 residues. DNA of the CDR3: TGTGCCAGCAGTTCCCCGGGACTACCCTACGAGCAGTACTTC. The encoded protein is CASSSPGLPYEQYF.

DNA of the CDR3: TGTGCCAGCAGCTTGACAGGCGGAAGCTACACCTTC. Residues: CASSLTGGSYTF. This sequence joins TRBV5-8 and TRBJ1-2; D might be TRBD1 (5 bases). V lost 1 base and J lost 9, with 10 bases in between. Germline V lookup: CDR1 SGHTS, CDR2 YDEGEE. This CDR3 region has 12 residues. Drawing the rest from reference TRBV5-8 and TRBJ1-2, the complete variable domain is EAGVTQSPTHLIKTRGQQATLRCSPISGHTSVYWYQQALGLGLQFLLWYDEGEERNRGNFPPRFSGRQFPNYSSELNVNALELEDSALYLCASSLTGGSYTFGSGTRLTVV.

This sequence joins TRBV5-1 and TRBJ2-5, with D maybe TRBD1 (5 bases). V was trimmed by 0 bases and J by 1 base, leaving 7 bases between them. CDR1 and CDR2 from the germline V gene are SGHRS and YFSETQ. The CDR3 is made up of 14 amino acids. CDR3 residues: CASSLEGFQETQYF. The DNA for the CDR3 is TGCGCCAGCAGCTTGGAGGGGTTCCAAGAGACCCAGTACTTC.

This clone was observed a few times. This chain links TRBV19 with TRBJ1-2; D is ambiguous. V lost 3 bases, J lost 8 bases, and 7 bases lay in between. In germline, CDR1 is LNHDA, CDR2 SQIVND (reference sequence). This CDR3 spans 11 amino acids. The CDR3 here is CASSIEGGYTF. Here the CDR3 DNA reads TGTGCCAGTAGTATTGAAGGGGGCTACACCTTC.

This clone has only a few counts. J is TRBJ2-6 and V is TRBV7-3; D unclear. Trimming took off 6 bases at V and 1 base at J, with 16 bases between the two ends. Looked up from germline, CDR1 is SGHTA and CDR2 is FQGTGA. The CDR3 is 17 residues long. CDR3 coding DNA: TGTGCCAGCAGGCTTAGAAGAAGTCCGTCTGGGGCCAACGTCCTGACTTTC. The encoded protein is CASRLRRSPSGANVLTF.

The V and J genes are TRBV11-2 and TRBJ1-6; no clear D. Germline CDR1 SGHAT, CDR2 FQNNGV. V dropped 2 bases and J dropped 0 bases, with 11 bases sitting between them. This CDR3 comprises 17 residues. The CDR3 DNA follows: TGTGCCAGCAGCTTATGGCACCGAAGCTCCTATAATTCACCCCTCCACTTT. Protein product: CASSLWHRSSYNSPLHF. Using reference TRBV11-2 and TRBJ1-6 for the parts outside the CDR3, the full variable domain is EAGVAQSPRYKIIEKRQSVAFWCNPISGHATLYWYQQILGQGPKLLIQFQNNGVVDDSQLPKDRFSAERLKGVDSTLKIQPAKLEDSAVYLCASSLWHRSSYNSPLHFGNGTRLTVT.

This clone was picked up one time. The chain employs TRBV30 and TRBJ2-2, with 8 bases fitting TRBD1. V shed 5 bases, J shed 4 bases, and the junction held 3 bases outside the gene matches. The length of the CDR3 is 13 residues. Germline CDR1 and CDR2: GTSNPN and SVGIG (reference sequence). CDR3 DNA sequence: TGTGCCTGGGACAGGGGTGGCACCGGGGAGCTGTTTTTT. This sequence encodes CAWDRGGTGELFF.